The next 27 T cell receptor beta chains were all read from a single sample in a study of cytomegalovirus exposure and HLA in healthy donors. With 60 Vbeta and 13 Jbeta primers, the PCR was carried out. Data came from immunoSEQ multiplex PCR; TCRdb stores just in-frame clones and leaves some out. There are about 78,000 clones in the sample; around 85% occur only once, and around 2.4% lies in the top ten. The sample taken for sequencing was PBMCs. These receptors were collected from a woman between 45 and 65 years old in good health and CMV-seronegative.

The J gene is TRBJ1-3, the V gene TRBV10-2; TRBD1 matches 8 bases. Germline values: CDR1 WSHSY, CDR2 SAAADI. CDR3 length: 15 amino acids. V lost 2 bases, J lost 3 bases, and 3 bases stayed unmatched. The CDR3 DNA sequence: TGCGCCAGCAGTGAGCAGGGGGCAAGTGGAAACACCATATATTTT. Amino acid sequence: CASSEQGASGNTIYF.

The chain recombines TRBV18 with TRBJ1-2, with D perhaps matching TRBD1 (6 bases). This CDR3 has 14 amino acids. V lost 3 bases to trimming and J lost 3 bases, with 11 bases between them. CDR1 is KGHSH and CDR2 is LQKENI in the germline V gene. The CDR3 sequence: CASSPGRGDYGYTF. The DNA of the CDR3 is TGTGCCAGCTCACCGGGCAGGGGAGACTATGGCTACACCTTC.

J is TRBJ1-4 and V is TRBV28, with no clear D. Trimming pared 3 bases from V and 8 bases from J, leaving 4 bases between. The CDR3 spans 11 residues. Germline V gene sequence: CDR1 MDHEN, CDR2 SYDVKM. Here the CDR3 DNA reads TGTGCCAGCAGTTTTGAGGAAAAACTGTTTTTT. It yields the protein CASSFEEKLFF.

The chain carries TRBV19 and TRBJ1-2; weak D call: TRBD1 (6 bases). CDR1 and CDR2 from the germline V gene are LNHDA and SQIVND (reference sequence). Trimming removed 5 bases from V and 6 bases from J, with 22 bases in between. This CDR3 is built from 16 residues. CDR3 in amino acids: CASSPGRTASVDGYTF. CDR3 nucleotides: TGTGCCAGTAGTCCCGGTCGGACAGCCAGTGTTGATGGCTACACCTTC.

The CDR3: CASSPGTGGFNEQYV. The CDR3 coding sequence is TGTGCCAGCTCACCCGGGACAGGGGGCTTCAACGAGCAGTACGTC. The genes are TRBV18 and TRBJ2-7; 12 bases align to TRBD1. The CDR3 sequence is 15 residues long. CDR1 is KGHSH, CDR2 LQKENI, per germline. With V trimmed by 3 bases and J by 5 bases, 5 bases remained unmatched.

The V call is TRBV28, the J call TRBJ1-4, with TRBD1 matching over 12 bases. The germline V gene has CDR1 MDHEN and CDR2 SYDVKM. V dropped 6 bases and J dropped 8; count of bases not matched to a gene: 10. The CDR3 sequence is 16 residues long. The CDR3 loop is CASSSVGQGAEEKLFF. The DNA of the CDR3 is TGTGCCAGCAGCTCAGTGGGACAGGGGGCAGAGGAAAAACTGTTTTTT.

This sequence joins TRBV15 and TRBJ1-4, with D perhaps matching TRBD1 (6 bases). Per germline, CDR1 LNHNV and CDR2 YYDKDF (reference sequence). The CDR3 is 15 amino acids. Trimming pared 4 bases from V and 8 bases from J, leaving 17 bases between. In DNA, the CDR3 is TGTGCCACCAGCATAGGGGGAGCGCGCGGCGAAAAACTGTTTTTT. Amino acid sequence: CATSIGGARGEKLFF. Full variable domain (outside the CDR3, taken from reference TRBV15 and TRBJ1-4): DAMVIQNPRYQVTQFGKPVTLSCSQTLNHNVMYWYQQKSSQAPKLLFHYYDKDFNNEADTPDNFQSRRPNTSFCFLDIRSPGLGDTAMYLCATSIGGARGEKLFFGSGTQLSVL.

This CDR3 reads CASSQHGLAGTDTQYF. CDR3 DNA sequence: TGTGCCAGCAGCCAACATGGACTAGCGGGGACAGATACGCAGTATTTT. The chain uses TRBV4-2 and TRBJ2-3; TRBD2 agrees at 12 bases. V shed 2 bases and J 3 bases; nucleotides not matched to a gene: 3. The CDR3 sequence is 16 residues long. Germline V gives CDR1 LGHNA, CDR2 YNFKEQ.

This clone appeared once. The genes are TRBV19 and TRBJ2-2; 11 nucleotides agree with TRBD1. V dropped 5 bases and J dropped 4; count of bases not matched to a gene: 9. CDR1 and CDR2 (germline): LNHDA, SQIVND (reference sequence). CDR3 length equals 17 residues. The CDR3 sequence is CASSAPPGTGGTGELFF. CDR3 bases: TGTGCCAGTAGTGCTCCCCCCGGGACAGGGGGCACCGGGGAGCTGTTTTTT.

The chain recombines TRBV13 with TRBJ2-7; TRBD2 aligns across 8 bases. This CDR3 is built from 13 residues. The germline CDR1 and CDR2 sequences are PRHDT and FYEKMQ (reference sequence). V shed 5 bases and J 6 bases; nucleotides not matched to a gene: 6. The DNA for the CDR3 is TGTGCCAGCAGCAATAGCGGGGTTGGCGAGCAGTACGTC. It yields the protein CASSNSGVGEQYV.

This clone was recorded a few times. The chain couples TRBV2 to TRBJ2-3; 10 nucleotides agree with TRBD2. V lost 8 bases to trimming and J lost 1 base; unmatched junction nucleotides: 3. CDR3 length: 14 amino acids. From germline, CDR1 is SNHLY and CDR2 FYNNEI. The CDR3 region has the DNA TGTGCCAGCCGTGGACTAGCGGGCACAGATACGCAGTATTTT. It codes for CASRGLAGTDTQYF.

V gene TRBV5-1 combines with J gene TRBJ2-2; unclear D gene. Germline V gene sequence: CDR1 SGHRS, CDR2 YFSETQ. The CDR3 sequence is 13 residues long. The V end was cut by 2 bases, the J end by 9 bases, with 11 bases between. The CDR3 is CASSLTSERELFF. The CDR3 nucleotides read TGCGCCAGCAGCTTAACCTCAGAAAGGGAGCTGTTTTTT.

The chain links TRBV5-1 to TRBJ1-2; 8 bases match TRBD1. V gave up 0 bases and J gave up 5 bases; unmatched junction bases: 6. There are 15 residues in the CDR3. Germline CDR1 is SGHRS and CDR2 is YFSETQ. The CDR3 protein is CASSLVSQGAYGYTF. The CDR3 region has the DNA TGCGCCAGCAGCTTGGTGTCTCAGGGGGCGTATGGCTACACCTTC. The variable domain in full, with the rest retrieved from reference TRBV5-1 and TRBJ1-2, is KAGVTQTPRYLIKTRGQQVTLSCSPISGHRSVSWYQQTPGQGLQFLFEYFSETQRNKGNFPGRFSGRQFSNSRSEMNVSTLELGDSALYLCASSLVSQGAYGYTFGSGTRLTVV.

This rearrangement joins TRBV7-2 to TRBJ2-1; D is possibly TRBD1 (6 bases). This CDR3 contains 14 residues. Germline CDR1 SGHTA, CDR2 FQGNSA. V was shortened by 2 bases and J by 9 bases, with 14 bases between the two germline ends. CDR3: CASSLRAVGGEQFF. The CDR3 coding sequence is TGTGCCAGCAGCTTAAGGGCCGTAGGGGGTGAGCAGTTCTTC.

The chain links TRBV30 to TRBJ1-1; 7 positions agree with TRBD1. Germline V gives CDR1 GTSNPN, CDR2 SVGIG (reference sequence). The CDR3 spans 13 residues. V was clipped by 3 bases and J by 0 bases; unmatched bases: 1. CDR3 sequence: CAWRTGMNTEAFF. DNA for the CDR3: TGTGCCTGGAGGACAGGGATGAACACTGAAGCTTTCTTT.

The V gene is TRBV5-1, the J gene TRBJ1-1, with a weak D call TRBD1 (5 bases). In germline, CDR1 is SGHRS, CDR2 YFSETQ. Deletions cut 5 bases from V and 2 bases from J, with 13 bases between. There are 14 residues in the CDR3. The CDR3 sequence: CASSSDSSNTEAFF. The CDR3 nucleotides are TGCGCCAGCAGTAGTGACAGCTCCAACACTGAAGCTTTCTTT. The full variable domain, with the rest looked up from reference TRBV5-1 and TRBJ1-1, is KAGVTQTPRYLIKTRGQQVTLSCSPISGHRSVSWYQQTPGQGLQFLFEYFSETQRNKGNFPGRFSGRQFSNSRSEMNVSTLELGDSALYLCASSSDSSNTEAFFGQGTRLTVV.

The V call is TRBV6-5, the J call TRBJ1-2; TRBD1 is a possible D gene (6 bases). The CDR3 runs to 15 residues. Germline CDR1 and CDR2: MNHEY and SVGAGI. Trimming shortened V by 3 bases and J by 3 bases, and 14 bases separated the two germline ends. The CDR3 nucleotides read TGTGCCAGCAGTTATTCCCAGGGGCCATACTATGGCTACACCTTC. It translates to CASSYSQGPYYGYTF.

The chain is built from TRBV27 and TRBJ1-2, with D perhaps TRBD1 (6 bases). Between the trimmed V and J ends, which lost 5 bases and 0 bases, there was a span of 13 bases. The CDR3 covers 15 residues. In germline, CDR1 is MNHEY, CDR2 SMNVEV (reference sequence). CDR3 amino acids: CASSLQGPANYGYTF. CDR3 coding DNA: TGTGCCAGCAGTCTACAGGGCCCTGCTAACTATGGCTACACCTTC.

The chain couples TRBV5-8 to TRBJ1-5; D unclear. With 2 bases removed from V and 1 base from J, the gap between germline ends came to 7 bases. Germline V lookup: CDR1 SGHTS, CDR2 YDEGEE. This CDR3 has 14 amino acids. As DNA, the CDR3 is TGTGCCAGCAGCTTTACAGACAGCAATCAGCCCCAGCATTTT. Translating gives CASSFTDSNQPQHF. The full variable domain, completed using reference TRBV5-8 and TRBJ1-5, is EAGVTQSPTHLIKTRGQQATLRCSPISGHTSVYWYQQALGLGLQFLLWYDEGEERNRGNFPPRFSGRQFPNYSSELNVNALELEDSALYLCASSFTDSNQPQHFGDGTRLSIL.

The chain has TRBV4-1 and TRBJ1-1; 7 bases agree with TRBD1. CDR1 and CDR2 from the germline V gene are MGHRA and YSYEKL. CDR3 length: 13 residues. V was clipped by 6 bases and J by 2 bases; unmatched bases: 3. CDR3 amino acids: CASSTGVNTEAFF. The CDR3 bases are TGCGCCAGCAGTACAGGGGTTAACACTGAAGCTTTCTTT.

The chain employs TRBV6-6 and TRBJ1-1; a weak D match, TRBD1 (6 bases). The CDR3 extends over 12 amino acids. CDR1 is MNHNY, CDR2 SVGAGI, per germline (reference sequence). Deletions cut 0 bases from V and 10 bases from J, with 9 bases between. CDR3 bases: TGTGCCAGCAGTTACTCGGACAGTGGAGCTTTCTTT. Encoded protein: CASSYSDSGAFF.

The rearrangement joins TRBV4-3 to TRBJ2-4, with a possible D match to TRBD1 (6 bases). The V end was cut by 0 bases, the J end by 5 bases, with 8 bases between. CDR3 length: 14 residues. Germline V lookup: CDR1 LGHNA, CDR2 YSLEER. For the CDR3, the DNA is TGCGCCAGCAGCCAAGACCGGACAGAAAACATTCAGTACTTC. Protein product: CASSQDRTENIQYF.

The rearrangement uses TRBV5-1 and TRBJ2-5; 15 nucleotides match TRBD2. The junction had 1 base not matched to a gene; V was cut back by 3 bases and J by 4 bases. The CDR3 loop spans 15 amino acids. The germline V gene encodes CDR1 SGHRS and CDR2 YFSETQ. CDR3 DNA sequence: TGCGCCAGCAGCTCGGGACTAGCGGGAGGAGAGACCCAGTACTTC. This codes for CASSSGLAGGETQYF.

The rearrangement links TRBV11-2 to TRBJ2-3; 7 bases are a match to TRBD2. CDR3 length: 20 residues. Looked up from germline, CDR1 is SGHAT and CDR2 is FQNNGV. Trimming cost V 0 bases and J 0 bases; bases outside gene matches: 15. This CDR3 is CASSLDRGRGRHPSTDTQYF. In DNA form, the CDR3 reads TGTGCCAGCAGCTTAGATCGGGGACGCGGGAGACACCCTAGCACAGATACGCAGTATTTT.

The V and J genes are TRBV5-8 and TRBJ2-1; 12 nucleotides line up with TRBD2. There are 17 residues in the CDR3. The ends lost 5 bases at V and 6 bases at J; junction bases unmatched: 12. Germline loops: CDR1 SGHTS, CDR2 YDEGEE. The CDR3 loop is CASRRSSSGRVVNEQFF. The CDR3 DNA follows: TGTGCCAGCAGGCGCTCCTCTAGCGGGAGGGTGGTCAATGAGCAGTTCTTC.

The chain joins TRBV14 to TRBJ1-2; no firm D call. Trimming cost V 4 bases and J 8 bases, with 8 bases left between them. This CDR3 contains 11 residues. The germline V gene encodes CDR1 SGHDN and CDR2 FVKESK. CDR3 sequence (DNA): TGTGCCAGCAGCCCAGTCAAGGGCTACACCTTC. It translates to CASSPVKGYTF.

The chain combines TRBV2 with TRBJ2-5; 10 bases fit TRBD1. V was clipped by 7 bases and J by 4 bases; unmatched bases: 3. This CDR3 region has 13 residues. Germline CDR1 and CDR2: SNHLY and FYNNEI. The CDR3 coding sequence is TGTGCCAGCACCCGGGACAGGGGAGAGACCCAGTACTTC. Translating it yields CASTRDRGETQYF. The complete variable domain, with remaining parts taken from reference TRBV2 and TRBJ2-5, reads EPEVTQTPSHQVTQMGQEVILRCVPISNHLYFYWYRQILGQKVEFLVSFYNNEISEKSEIFDDQFSVERPDGSNFTLKIRSTKLEDSAMYFCASTRDRGETQYFGPGTRLLVL.